These 25 T cell receptor beta chains were all obtained from the same sample, sequenced in a study of blood T cell repertoires in COVID-19. TCRdb's copy holds only in-frame clones and misses some; the assay was immunoSEQ multiplex PCR. The top ten clones hold 1.5% to 2% of a sample with 250,000 or so clones, 86% of them seen once. Sequenced input: peripheral blood. The source of these receptors is a man under 40 with active or convalescent COVID-19.

The rearrangement joins TRBV23-1 to TRBJ1-6; D call uncertain. TRBV23-1 has ORF status, its function being uncertain. The V and J ends lost 5 bases and 3 bases respectively, with 14 bases between them. The CDR3 length is 16 residues. The CDR3 loop reads CASSGTKGFYNSPLHF. DNA for the CDR3: TGCGCCAGCAGTGGAACTAAAGGATTCTATAATTCACCCCTCCACTTT.

V and J are TRBV5-1 and TRBJ1-1; 7 nucleotides line up with TRBD1. Trimming cost V 7 bases and J 1 base; bases outside gene matches: 10. Per the germline V gene, CDR1 is SGHRS and CDR2 is YFSETQ. CDR3 size: 15 residues. DNA for the CDR3: TGCGCCAGCGGTGACCCGGGACAGCCGAACACTGAAGCTTTCTTT. Amino acid sequence: CASGDPGQPNTEAFF. Complete variable domain (other parts from reference TRBV5-1 and TRBJ1-1): KAGVTQTPRYLIKTRGQQVTLSCSPISGHRSVSWYQQTPGQGLQFLFEYFSETQRNKGNFPGRFSGRQFSNSRSEMNVSTLELGDSALYLCASGDPGQPNTEAFFGQGTRLTVV.

V is TRBV6-6 and J is TRBJ1-4; D may be TRBD1 (6 bases). Per germline, CDR1 MNHNY and CDR2 SVGAGI (reference sequence). CDR3 length: 15 amino acids. With 7 bases removed from V and 5 bases from J, the gap between germline ends came to 17 bases. This CDR3 is CASTYIRTENEKLFF. The CDR3 bases are TGTGCCAGCACCTACATCAGGACAGAGAATGAAAAACTGTTTTTT.

The chain combines TRBV29-1 with TRBJ1-4; D not certain. From germline, CDR1 is SQVTM and CDR2 ANQGSEA. V lost 3 bases, J lost 3 bases, and 17 bases lay in between. CDR3 length equals 16 residues. This CDR3 is CSVEIQEPAANEKLFF. The CDR3 nucleotides read TGCAGCGTTGAGATTCAGGAACCAGCGGCTAATGAAAAACTGTTTTTT.

The genes are TRBV4-3 and TRBJ1-2; no firm D call. The CDR3 spans 15 residues. V was cut by 2 bases and J by 6 bases, with 16 bases left in between. Germline loops: CDR1 LGHNA, CDR2 YSLEER. The CDR3 DNA reads as TGCGCCAGCAGCCAAACAAGGGAGTACAGTAATGGCTACACCTTC. It codes for CASSQTREYSNGYTF.

This clone is a singleton in its sample. V and J are TRBV3-1 (or the pseudogene TRBV3-2) and TRBJ2-3; 13 nucleotides match TRBD2. Germline CDR1 is LGHDT and CDR2 is YNNKEL (reference sequence). This CDR3 has 22 residues. The V and J ends lost 0 bases and 5 bases, in that order; junction bases with no gene match: 20. CDR3 residues: CASSQDLYNRTTSGGAVDTQYF. The CDR3, as DNA: TGTGCCAGCAGCCAAGATCTTTACAATAGGACAACTAGCGGGGGGGCGGTAGATACGCAGTATTTT.

This clone was found a few times. This sequence joins TRBV5-4 and TRBJ1-5, with a tentative D call TRBD1 (5 bases). CDR1 is SGHNT and CDR2 is YYREEE in the germline V gene (reference sequence). Trimming took 1 base from V and 2 from J, leaving 13 bases between them. The CDR3 covers 16 residues. CDR3 protein: CASSLKGEGGNQPQHF. The CDR3 region has the DNA TGTGCCAGCAGCTTGAAAGGGGAGGGCGGCAATCAGCCCCAGCATTTT.

The V gene is TRBV7-2, the J gene TRBJ2-5; 12 nucleotides align to TRBD2. The V and J ends lost 1 base and 3 bases, in that order; junction bases with no gene match: 9. The CDR3 is made up of 18 amino acids. The germline V gene encodes CDR1 SGHTA and CDR2 FQGNSA. CDR3 DNA: TGTGCCAGCAGCTTAGACTTTACTAGCGGGGGGTTAAAAGAGACCCAGTACTTC. This translates into CASSLDFTSGGLKETQYF.

The rearrangement uses TRBV3-1 (or the pseudogene TRBV3-2) and TRBJ2-7; D is perhaps TRBD1 (5 bases). Germline V lookup: CDR1 LGHDT, CDR2 YNNKEL (reference sequence). The CDR3 totals 11 residues. The CDR3 loop is CASSQLMDTSV. The CDR3 DNA reads as TGTGCCAGCAGCCAATTGATGGACACATCCGTA.

The CDR3 DNA is TGTGCCAGCCCACAGGGTGTGAGCTCCTACGAGCAGTACTTC. Translation gives CASPQGVSSYEQYF. This chain uses TRBV5-6 with TRBJ2-7; perhaps TRBD1 as D (6 bases). This CDR3 contains 14 residues. CDR1 SGHDT and CDR2 YYEEEE come from the germline V gene. Trimming cost V 7 bases and J 0 bases, with 14 bases left between them.

The chain employs TRBV30 and TRBJ2-3, with TRBD1 as a possible D gene (6 bases). With 4 bases removed from V and 3 bases from J, the gap between germline ends came to 14 bases. The germline V gene has CDR1 GTSNPN and CDR2 SVGIG (reference sequence). This CDR3 comprises 14 residues. CDR3 loop: CAWKATGTTDTQYF. The CDR3 DNA reads as TGTGCCTGGAAGGCGACAGGTACGACAGATACGCAGTATTTT. Complete variable domain (other parts from reference TRBV30 and TRBJ2-3): SQTIHQWPATLVQPVGSPLSLECTVEGTSNPNLYWYRQAAGRGLQLLFYSVGIGQISSEVPQNLSASRPQDRQFILSSKKLLLSDSGFYLCAWKATGTTDTQYFGPGTRLTVL.

This chain joins TRBV7-9 and TRBJ1-4; possibly TRBD1 for D (6 bases). CDR1 and CDR2 from the germline V gene are SEHNR and FQNEAQ (reference sequence). CDR3 size: 15 residues. Trimming removed 5 bases from V and 2 bases from J, with 12 bases in between. As DNA, the CDR3 is TGTGCCAGCAGCCCAGGGGCTGTCACTAATGAAAAACTGTTTTTT. Protein product: CASSPGAVTNEKLFF.

J is TRBJ2-2 and V is TRBV5-5; D might be TRBD1 (6 bases). V dropped 8 bases and J dropped 4 bases, with 12 bases sitting between them. The CDR3 runs 13 residues. Germline assignment: CDR1 SGHKS and CDR2 YYEKEE (reference sequence). The CDR3 DNA sequence: TGTGCCAGAGAGCCAGGGGTCACCGGGGAGCTGTTTTTT. As protein: CAREPGVTGELFF.

The rearrangement uses TRBV5-5 and TRBJ2-5, with D unresolved. CDR1 and CDR2 (germline): SGHKS, YYEKEE (reference sequence). Trimming cost V 1 base and J 3 bases, with 10 bases left between them. The CDR3 is made up of 14 amino acids. The CDR3 region has the DNA TGTGCCAGCAGCTTGTTCCCTGAGAAAGAGACCCAGTACTTC. Its protein is CASSLFPEKETQYF. The variable domain in full, completed from reference TRBV5-5 and TRBJ2-5, reads DAGVTQSPTHLIKTRGQQVTLRCSPISGHKSVSWYQQVLGQGPQFIFQYYEKEERGRGNFPDRFSARQFPNYSSELNVNALLLGDSALYLCASSLFPEKETQYFGPGTRLLVL.

This chain links TRBV9 with TRBJ1-6; D ambiguous. Germline loops: CDR1 SGDLS, CDR2 YYNGEE. The CDR3 is 15 residues long. V dropped 4 bases and J dropped 0 bases, with 8 bases sitting between them. CDR3 protein: CASSPTSSYNSPLHF. As DNA, the CDR3 is TGTGCCAGCAGCCCCACGAGCTCCTATAATTCACCCCTCCACTTT.

This chain links TRBV25-1 with TRBJ2-3, with 7 nucleotides matching TRBD1. Per the germline V gene, CDR1 is MGHDK and CDR2 is SYGVNS. V shed 6 bases, J shed 4 bases, and the junction held 4 bases outside the gene matches. The CDR3 covers 13 residues. CDR3: CASRDRAADTQYF. The CDR3 DNA sequence: TGTGCCAGCAGAGACAGGGCTGCAGATACGCAGTATTTT.

This chain connects TRBV13 to TRBJ2-7; D is unresolved. The V and J ends lost 1 base and 2 bases respectively, with 9 bases between them. Germline CDR1 PRHDT, CDR2 FYEKMQ (reference sequence). This CDR3 region has 14 residues. This CDR3 is CASSLESHTYEQYF. Written as DNA, the CDR3 is TGTGCCAGCAGCTTAGAGTCACACACCTACGAGCAGTACTTC.

The chain recombines TRBV5-1 with TRBJ2-3; 11 bases are a match to TRBD2. Germline loops: CDR1 SGHRS, CDR2 YFSETQ. The CDR3 spans 13 residues. Trimming took 4 bases from V and 11 from J; bases not matched to a gene: 6. CDR3 in DNA: TGCGCCAGCAGCCCCCTGACTAGCGGGGAGCAGTATTTT. Amino acids: CASSPLTSGEQYF.

This chain connects TRBV2 to TRBJ2-1, with a possible D match to TRBD2 (5 bases). CDR1 and CDR2 from the germline V gene are SNHLY and FYNNEI. The CDR3 covers 12 residues. Trimming shortened V by 7 bases and J by 7 bases, and 11 bases separated the two germline ends. The CDR3 region has the DNA TGTGCCAGCACCATACCGGGGAATGAGCAGTTCTTC. It translates to CASTIPGNEQFF.

The chain carries TRBV18 and TRBJ1-5; unclear D gene. Germline V gives CDR1 KGHSH, CDR2 LQKENI. The CDR3 covers 15 residues. The V end was cut by 3 bases, the J end by 4 bases, with 13 bases between. The CDR3: CASSPTTDSNQPQHF. CDR3 DNA: TGTGCCAGCTCACCTACAACAGATTCAAATCAGCCCCAGCATTTT.

The chain has TRBV30 and TRBJ1-5; the match to TRBD1 covers 7 bases. The length of the CDR3 is 15 residues. V gave up 1 base and J gave up 6 bases; unmatched junction bases: 9. The germline V gene has CDR1 GTSNPN and CDR2 SVGIG (reference sequence). For the CDR3, the DNA is TGTGCCTGGAGTGAATACACAACAGGGGTTCAGCCCCAGCATTTT. It specifies CAWSEYTTGVQPQHF.

This clone has just a few counts. The CDR3 spells CASSSGTGGGTIYF. CDR3 coding DNA: TGTGCCAGCAGCTCGGGGACAGGGGGAGGAACCATATATTTT. This rearrangement joins TRBV5-4 to TRBJ1-3, with TRBD1 matching over 11 bases. Germline values: CDR1 SGHNT, CDR2 YYREEE (reference sequence). CDR3 length: 14 residues. V lost 3 bases and J lost 10; bases outside the gene matches: 6.

This chain joins TRBV5-3 and TRBJ1-5; TRBD1 agrees at 7 bases. TRBV5-3 is given ORF status, its function remaining uncertain. V trimming: 4 bases; J trimming: 4 bases; junction bases outside the gene matches: 8. The CDR3 has 15 residues. DNA for the CDR3: TGTGCCAGAAGCGCACCGGGACAGACTAATCAGCCCCAGCATTTT. This sequence encodes CARSAPGQTNQPQHF.

This rearrangement joins TRBV2 to TRBJ1-6; the D is unclear. This CDR3 is 13 amino acids long. Looked up from germline, CDR1 is SNHLY and CDR2 is FYNNEI. V dropped 7 bases and J dropped 5 bases, with 9 bases sitting between them. The CDR3 sequence: CASNGLNNSPLHF. CDR3 in DNA: TGTGCCAGCAACGGGTTGAATAATTCACCCCTCCACTTT.

The CDR3 here is CASSYSIANGYTF. CDR3 coding DNA: TGTGCCAGCAGTTACTCGATTGCGAATGGCTACACCTTC. The chain has TRBV6-5 and TRBJ1-2, with D uncertain. This CDR3 has 13 residues. Germline CDR1 MNHEY, CDR2 SVGAGI. With 0 bases removed from V and 6 bases from J, the gap between germline ends came to 8 bases.